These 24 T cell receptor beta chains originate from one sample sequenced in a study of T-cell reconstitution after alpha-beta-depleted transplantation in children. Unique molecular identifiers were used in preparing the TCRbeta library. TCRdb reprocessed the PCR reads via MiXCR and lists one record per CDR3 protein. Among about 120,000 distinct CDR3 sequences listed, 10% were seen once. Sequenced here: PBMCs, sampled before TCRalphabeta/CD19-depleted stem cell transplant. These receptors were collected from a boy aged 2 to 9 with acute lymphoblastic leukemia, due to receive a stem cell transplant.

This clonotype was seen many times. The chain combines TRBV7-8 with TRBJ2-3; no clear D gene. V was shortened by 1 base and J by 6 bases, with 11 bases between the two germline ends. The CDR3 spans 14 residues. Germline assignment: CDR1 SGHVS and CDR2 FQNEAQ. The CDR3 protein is CASSLDPGADTQYF. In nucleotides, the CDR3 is TGTGCCAGCAGCTTAGATCCAGGCGCCGATACGCAGTATTTT.

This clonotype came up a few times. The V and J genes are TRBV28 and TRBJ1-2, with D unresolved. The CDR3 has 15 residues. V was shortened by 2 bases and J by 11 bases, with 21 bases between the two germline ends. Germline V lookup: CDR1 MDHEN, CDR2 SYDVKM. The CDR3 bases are TGTGCCAGCAGTTTAACGTTGATGGCGTCCCTGGGGTACACCTTC. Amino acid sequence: CASSLTLMASLGYTF.

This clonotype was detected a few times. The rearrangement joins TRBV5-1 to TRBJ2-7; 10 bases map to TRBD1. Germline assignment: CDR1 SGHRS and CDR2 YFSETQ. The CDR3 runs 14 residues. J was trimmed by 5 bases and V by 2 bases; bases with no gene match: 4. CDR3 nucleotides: TGCGCCAGCAGCTTCCGGACAGGGGGAGACGAGCAGTACTTC. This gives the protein CASSFRTGGDEQYF.

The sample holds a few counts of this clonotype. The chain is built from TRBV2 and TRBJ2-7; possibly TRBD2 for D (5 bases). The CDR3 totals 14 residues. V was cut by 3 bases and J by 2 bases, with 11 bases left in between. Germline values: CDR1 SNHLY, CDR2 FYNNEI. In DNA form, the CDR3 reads TGTGCCAGCAGTGATGGCGGGCCCCCCTACGAGCAGTACTTC. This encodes CASSDGGPPYEQYF.

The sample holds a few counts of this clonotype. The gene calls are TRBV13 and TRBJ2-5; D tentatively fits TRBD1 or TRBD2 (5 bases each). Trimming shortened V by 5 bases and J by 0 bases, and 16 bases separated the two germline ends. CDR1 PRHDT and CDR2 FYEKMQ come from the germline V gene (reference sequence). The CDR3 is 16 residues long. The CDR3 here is CASSRRWDPDQETQYF. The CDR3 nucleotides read TGTGCCAGCAGCAGACGATGGGACCCCGACCAAGAGACCCAGTACTTC.

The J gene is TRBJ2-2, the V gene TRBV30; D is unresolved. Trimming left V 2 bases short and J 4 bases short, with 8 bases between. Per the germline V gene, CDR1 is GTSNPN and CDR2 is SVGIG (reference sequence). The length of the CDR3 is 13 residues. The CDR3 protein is CAWSSSFTGELFF. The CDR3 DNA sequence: TGTGCCTGGAGTAGCAGCTTCACCGGGGAGCTGTTTTTT.

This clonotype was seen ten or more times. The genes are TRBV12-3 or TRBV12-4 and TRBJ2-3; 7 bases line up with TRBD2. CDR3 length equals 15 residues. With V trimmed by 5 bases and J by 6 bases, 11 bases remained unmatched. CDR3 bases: TGTGCCAGCAGTACGAGAGGGACTACCGGGGATACGCAGTATTTT. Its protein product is CASSTRGTTGDTQYF.

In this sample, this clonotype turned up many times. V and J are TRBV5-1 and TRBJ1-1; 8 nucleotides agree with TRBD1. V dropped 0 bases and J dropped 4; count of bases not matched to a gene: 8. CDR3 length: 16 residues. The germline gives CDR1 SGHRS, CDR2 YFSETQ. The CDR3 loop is CASSLDAQGASTEAFF. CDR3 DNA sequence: TGCGCCAGCAGCTTGGACGCGCAGGGGGCGAGCACTGAAGCTTTCTTT.

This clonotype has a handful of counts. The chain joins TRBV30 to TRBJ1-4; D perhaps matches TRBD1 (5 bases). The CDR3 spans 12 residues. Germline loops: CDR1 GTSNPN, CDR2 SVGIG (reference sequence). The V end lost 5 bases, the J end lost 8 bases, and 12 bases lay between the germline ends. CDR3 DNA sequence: TGTGCCTGGGACGGGGGGGAAGAAAAACTGTTTTTT. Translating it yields CAWDGGEEKLFF.

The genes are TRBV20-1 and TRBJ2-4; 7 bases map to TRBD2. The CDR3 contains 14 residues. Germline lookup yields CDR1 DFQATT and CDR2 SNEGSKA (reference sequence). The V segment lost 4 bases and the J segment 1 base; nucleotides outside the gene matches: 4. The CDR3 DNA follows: TGCAGTGCTAACGGGAGGTTTGCCAAAAACATTCAGTACTTC. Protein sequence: CSANGRFAKNIQYF.

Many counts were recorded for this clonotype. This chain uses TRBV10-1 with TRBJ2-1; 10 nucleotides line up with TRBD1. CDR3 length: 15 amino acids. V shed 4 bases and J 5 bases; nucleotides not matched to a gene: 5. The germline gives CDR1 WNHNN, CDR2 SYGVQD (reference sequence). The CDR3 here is CASSAVGTGDNEQFF. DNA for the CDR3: TGCGCCAGCAGTGCGGTTGGGACAGGGGACAATGAGCAGTTCTTC.

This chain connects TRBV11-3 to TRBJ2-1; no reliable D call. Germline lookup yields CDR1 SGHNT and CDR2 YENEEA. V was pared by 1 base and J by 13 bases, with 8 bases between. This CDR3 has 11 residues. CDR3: CASSLGGVQFF. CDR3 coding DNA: TGTGCCAGCAGCTTAGGAGGCGTCCAGTTCTTC.

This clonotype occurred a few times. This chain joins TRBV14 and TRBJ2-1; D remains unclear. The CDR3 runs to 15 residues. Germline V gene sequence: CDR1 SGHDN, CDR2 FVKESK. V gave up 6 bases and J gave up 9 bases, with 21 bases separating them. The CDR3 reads CASRRSGIRYSEQFF. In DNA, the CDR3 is TGTGCCAGCAGGCGCTCGGGTATCAGATATAGTGAGCAGTTCTTC.

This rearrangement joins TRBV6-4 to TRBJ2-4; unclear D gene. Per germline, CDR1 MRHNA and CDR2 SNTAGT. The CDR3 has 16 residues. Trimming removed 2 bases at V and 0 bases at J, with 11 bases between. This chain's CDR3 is CASSDSLTLAKNIQYF. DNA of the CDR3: TGTGCCAGCAGTGACAGCCTGACCCTAGCCAAAAACATTCAGTACTTC.

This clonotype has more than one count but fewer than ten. CDR3 nucleotide sequence: TGTGCCAGCAGCGCTGGACTAGCGGGAGTCTACGAGCAGTACTTC. It codes for CASSAGLAGVYEQYF. V and J are TRBV7-2 and TRBJ2-7; 13 bases are shared with TRBD2. The CDR3 totals 15 residues. The trim removed 5 bases at V and 3 bases at J, leaving 4 bases unmatched. Germline CDR1 and CDR2: SGHTA and FQGNSA.

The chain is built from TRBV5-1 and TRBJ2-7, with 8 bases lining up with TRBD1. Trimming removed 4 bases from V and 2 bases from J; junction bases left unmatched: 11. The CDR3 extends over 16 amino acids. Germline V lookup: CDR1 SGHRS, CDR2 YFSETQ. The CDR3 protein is CASSNPGSDRAYEQYF. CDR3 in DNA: TGCGCCAGCAGCAACCCCGGCTCGGACAGGGCCTACGAGCAGTACTTC.

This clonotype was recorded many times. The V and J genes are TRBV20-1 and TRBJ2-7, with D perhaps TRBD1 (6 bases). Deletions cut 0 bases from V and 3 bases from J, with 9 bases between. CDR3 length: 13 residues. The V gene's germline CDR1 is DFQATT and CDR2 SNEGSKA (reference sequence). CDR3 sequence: CSARDSGDYEQYF. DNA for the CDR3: TGCAGTGCTAGAGATTCAGGGGACTACGAGCAGTACTTC.

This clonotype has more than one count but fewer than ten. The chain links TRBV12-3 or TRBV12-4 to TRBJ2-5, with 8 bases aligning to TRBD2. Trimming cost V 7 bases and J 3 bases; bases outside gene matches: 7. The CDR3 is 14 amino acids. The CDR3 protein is CASTEGLVEETQYF. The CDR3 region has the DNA TGTGCCAGCACTGAGGGACTAGTGGAAGAGACCCAGTACTTC.

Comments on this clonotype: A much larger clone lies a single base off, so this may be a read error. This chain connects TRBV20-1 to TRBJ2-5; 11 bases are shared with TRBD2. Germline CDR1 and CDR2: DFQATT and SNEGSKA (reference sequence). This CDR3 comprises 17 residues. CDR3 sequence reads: CCARDFPPGLAEETQYF. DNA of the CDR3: TGCTGTGCTAGAGATTTTCCTCCGGGACTAGCGGAAGAGACCCAGTACTTC.

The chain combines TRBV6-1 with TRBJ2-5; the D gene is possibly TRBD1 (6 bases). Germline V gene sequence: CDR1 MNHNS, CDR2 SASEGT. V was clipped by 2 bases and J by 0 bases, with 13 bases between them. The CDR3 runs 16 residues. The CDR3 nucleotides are TGTGCCAGCAGTGAATGGGACACCGTGTACCAAGAGACCCAGTACTTC. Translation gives CASSEWDTVYQETQYF.

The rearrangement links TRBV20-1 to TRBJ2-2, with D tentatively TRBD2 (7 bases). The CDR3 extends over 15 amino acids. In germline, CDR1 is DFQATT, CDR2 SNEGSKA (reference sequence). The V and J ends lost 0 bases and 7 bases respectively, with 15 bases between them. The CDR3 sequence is CSARDGGGRDGELFF. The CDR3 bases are TGCAGTGCTAGAGATGGGGGGGGGCGCGACGGGGAGCTGTTTTTT.

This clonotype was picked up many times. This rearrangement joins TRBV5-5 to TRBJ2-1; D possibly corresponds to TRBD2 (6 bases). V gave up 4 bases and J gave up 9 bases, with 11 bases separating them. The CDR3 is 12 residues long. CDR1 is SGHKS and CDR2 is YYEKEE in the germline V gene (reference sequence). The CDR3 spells CASSGDWVEQFF. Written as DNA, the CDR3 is TGTGCCAGCAGCGGGGACTGGGTTGAGCAGTTCTTC.

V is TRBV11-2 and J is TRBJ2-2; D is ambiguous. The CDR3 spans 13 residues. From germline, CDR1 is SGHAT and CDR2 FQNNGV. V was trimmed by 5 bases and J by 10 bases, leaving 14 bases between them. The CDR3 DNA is TGTGCCAGCAGCCCGCCGGTTAGGTCGGAGCTGTTTTTT. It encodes CASSPPVRSELFF.

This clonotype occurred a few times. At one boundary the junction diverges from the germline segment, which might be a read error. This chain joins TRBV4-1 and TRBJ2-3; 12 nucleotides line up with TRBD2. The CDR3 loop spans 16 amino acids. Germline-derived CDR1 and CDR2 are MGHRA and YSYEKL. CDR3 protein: CASSQETSGRSDTQYF. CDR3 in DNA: TGCGCCAGCAGTCAAGAGACTAGCGGGAGATCAGATACGCAGTATTTT.